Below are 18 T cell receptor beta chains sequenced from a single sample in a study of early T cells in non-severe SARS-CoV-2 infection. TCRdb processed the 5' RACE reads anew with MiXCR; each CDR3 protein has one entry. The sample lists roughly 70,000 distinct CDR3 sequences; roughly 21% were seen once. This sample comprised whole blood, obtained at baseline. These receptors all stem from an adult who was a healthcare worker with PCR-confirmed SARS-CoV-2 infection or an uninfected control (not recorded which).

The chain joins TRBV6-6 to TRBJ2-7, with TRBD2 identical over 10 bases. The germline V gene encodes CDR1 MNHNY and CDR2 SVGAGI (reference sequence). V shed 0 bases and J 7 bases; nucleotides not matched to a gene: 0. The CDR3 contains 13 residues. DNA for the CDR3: TGTGCCAGCAGTTACTCACTAGCGGGAGAGCAGTACTTC. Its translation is CASSYSLAGEQYF.

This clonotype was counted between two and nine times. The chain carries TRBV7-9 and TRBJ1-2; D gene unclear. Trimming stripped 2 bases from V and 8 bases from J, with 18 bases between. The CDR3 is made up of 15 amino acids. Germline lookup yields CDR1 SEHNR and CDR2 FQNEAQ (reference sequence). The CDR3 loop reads CASSLTRSSSGGYTF. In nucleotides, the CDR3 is TGTGCCAGCAGCTTAACCAGGTCTTCCTCGGGGGGCTACACCTTC.

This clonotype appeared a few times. CDR3 DNA: TGTGCCTGGGGGTCGTGGCAGAGAGCTTTCTTT. This encodes CAWGSWQRAFF. The chain links TRBV30 to TRBJ1-1; D call uncertain. The CDR3 spans 11 residues. Germline V gene lookup returns CDR1 GTSNPN and CDR2 SVGIG (reference sequence). V lost 5 bases to trimming and J lost 10 bases, with 14 bases between them.

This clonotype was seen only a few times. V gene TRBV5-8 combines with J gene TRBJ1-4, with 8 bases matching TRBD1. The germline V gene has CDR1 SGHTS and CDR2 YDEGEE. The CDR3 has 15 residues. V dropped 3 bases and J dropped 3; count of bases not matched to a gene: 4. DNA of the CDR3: TGTGCCAGCAGCTCCCAGGGGGCAGCTAATGAAAAACTGTTTTTT. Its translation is CASSSQGAANEKLFF.

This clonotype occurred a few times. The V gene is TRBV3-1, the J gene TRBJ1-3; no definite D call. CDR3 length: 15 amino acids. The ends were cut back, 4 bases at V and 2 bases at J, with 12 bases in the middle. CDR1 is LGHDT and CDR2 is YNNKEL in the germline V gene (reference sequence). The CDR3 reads CASSLRRNAGNTIYF. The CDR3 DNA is TGTGCCAGCAGCCTCCGACGGAATGCTGGAAACACCATATATTTT.

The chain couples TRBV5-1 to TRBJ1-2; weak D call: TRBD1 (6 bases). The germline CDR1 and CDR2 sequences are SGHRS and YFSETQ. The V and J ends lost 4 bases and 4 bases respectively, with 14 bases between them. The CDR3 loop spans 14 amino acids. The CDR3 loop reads CASSPQPDSYGYTF. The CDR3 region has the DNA TGCGCCAGCAGCCCCCAGCCGGACAGCTATGGCTACACCTTC.

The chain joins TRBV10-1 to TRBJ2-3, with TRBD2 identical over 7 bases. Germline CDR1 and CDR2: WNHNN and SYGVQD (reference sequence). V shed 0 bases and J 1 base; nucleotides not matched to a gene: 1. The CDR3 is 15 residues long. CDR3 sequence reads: CASSESRGGTDTQYF. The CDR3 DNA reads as TGCGCCAGCAGTGAGTCACGGGGGGGCACAGATACGCAGTATTTT.

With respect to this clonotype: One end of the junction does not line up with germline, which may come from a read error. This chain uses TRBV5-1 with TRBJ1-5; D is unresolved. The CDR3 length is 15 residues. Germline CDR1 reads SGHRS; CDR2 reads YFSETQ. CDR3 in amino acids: CASSLSGERNHPQHF. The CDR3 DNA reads TGCGCCAGCAGCTTGTCTGGGGAGCGCAATCACCCCCAGCATTTT.

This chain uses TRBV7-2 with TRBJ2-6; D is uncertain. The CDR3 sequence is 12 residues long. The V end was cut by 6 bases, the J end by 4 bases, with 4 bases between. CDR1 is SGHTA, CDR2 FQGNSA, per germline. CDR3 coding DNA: TGTGCCAGCAGTTCCGGGGCCAACGTCCTGACTTTC. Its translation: CASSSGANVLTF.

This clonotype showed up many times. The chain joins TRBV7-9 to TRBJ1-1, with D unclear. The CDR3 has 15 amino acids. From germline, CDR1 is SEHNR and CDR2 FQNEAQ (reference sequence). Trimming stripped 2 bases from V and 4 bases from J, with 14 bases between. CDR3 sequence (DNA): TGTGCCAGCAGCTTACGCCCAAATTGGGCCACTGAAGCTTTCTTT. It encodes CASSLRPNWATEAFF.

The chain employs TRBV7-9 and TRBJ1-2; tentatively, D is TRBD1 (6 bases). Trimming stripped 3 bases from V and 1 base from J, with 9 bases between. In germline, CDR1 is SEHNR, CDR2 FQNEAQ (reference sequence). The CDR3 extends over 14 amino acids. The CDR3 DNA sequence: TGTGCCAGCAGCTTGGGACATAATAACTATGGCTACACCTTC. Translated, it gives CASSLGHNNYGYTF.

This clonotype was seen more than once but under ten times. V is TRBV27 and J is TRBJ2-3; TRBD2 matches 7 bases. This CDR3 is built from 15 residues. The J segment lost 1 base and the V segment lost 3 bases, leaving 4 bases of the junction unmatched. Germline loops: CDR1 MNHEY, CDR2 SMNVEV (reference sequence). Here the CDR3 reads CASSFFRGGTDTQYF. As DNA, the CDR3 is TGTGCCAGCAGTTTTTTCCGGGGGGGCACAGATACGCAGTATTTT.

This CDR3 is CASSLRGNQETQYF. In DNA form, the CDR3 reads TGTGCCAGCAGCTTACGCGGGAACCAAGAGACCCAGTACTTC. The chain uses TRBV7-2 and TRBJ2-5; the D gene is possibly TRBD2 (6 bases). V dropped 2 bases and J dropped 0 bases, with 7 bases sitting between them. The germline gives CDR1 SGHTA, CDR2 FQGNSA. CDR3 length: 14 residues.

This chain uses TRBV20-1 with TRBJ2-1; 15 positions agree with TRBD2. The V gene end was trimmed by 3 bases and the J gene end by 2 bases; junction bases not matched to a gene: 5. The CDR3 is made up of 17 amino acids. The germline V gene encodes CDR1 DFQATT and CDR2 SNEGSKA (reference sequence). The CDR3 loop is CSASSGLAGGTYNEQFF. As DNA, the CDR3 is TGCAGTGCTAGTTCAGGACTAGCGGGGGGGACCTACAATGAGCAGTTCTTC.

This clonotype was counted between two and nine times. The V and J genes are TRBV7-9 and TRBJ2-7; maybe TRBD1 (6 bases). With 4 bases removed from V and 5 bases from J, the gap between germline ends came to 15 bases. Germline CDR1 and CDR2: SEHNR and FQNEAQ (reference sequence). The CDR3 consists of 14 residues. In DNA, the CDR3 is TGTGCCAGCAGCTCAAGACAGGTAGTTGACGAGCAGTACTTC. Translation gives CASSSRQVVDEQYF.

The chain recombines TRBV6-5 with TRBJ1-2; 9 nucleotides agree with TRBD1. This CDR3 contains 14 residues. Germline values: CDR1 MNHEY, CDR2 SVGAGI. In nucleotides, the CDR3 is TGTACCACCGGAAGGGACAGGGATGACTATGGCTACACCTTC. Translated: CTTGRDRDDYGYTF.

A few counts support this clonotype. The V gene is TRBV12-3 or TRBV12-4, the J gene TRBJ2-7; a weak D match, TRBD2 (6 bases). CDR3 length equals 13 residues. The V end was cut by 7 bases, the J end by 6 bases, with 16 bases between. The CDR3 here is CASKPEGTFEQYF. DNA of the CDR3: TGTGCCAGCAAGCCGGAGGGTACCTTCGAGCAGTACTTC.

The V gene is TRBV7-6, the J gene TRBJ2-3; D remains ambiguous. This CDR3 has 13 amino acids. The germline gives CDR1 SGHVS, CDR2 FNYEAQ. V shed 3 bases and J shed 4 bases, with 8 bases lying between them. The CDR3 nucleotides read TGTGCCAGCAGCTTTATACAATCAGATACGCAGTATTTT. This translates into CASSFIQSDTQYF.